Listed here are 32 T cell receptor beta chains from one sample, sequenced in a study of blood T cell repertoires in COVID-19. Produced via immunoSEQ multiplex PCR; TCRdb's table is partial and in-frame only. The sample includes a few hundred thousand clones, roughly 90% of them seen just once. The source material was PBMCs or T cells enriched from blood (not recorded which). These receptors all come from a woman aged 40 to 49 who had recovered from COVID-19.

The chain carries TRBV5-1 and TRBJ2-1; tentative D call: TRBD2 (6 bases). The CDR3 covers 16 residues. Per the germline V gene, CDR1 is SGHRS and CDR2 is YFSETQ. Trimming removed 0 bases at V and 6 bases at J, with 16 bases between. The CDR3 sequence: CASSLVSGDAGNEQFF. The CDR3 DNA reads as TGCGCCAGCAGCTTGGTATCGGGGGACGCCGGCAATGAGCAGTTCTTC.

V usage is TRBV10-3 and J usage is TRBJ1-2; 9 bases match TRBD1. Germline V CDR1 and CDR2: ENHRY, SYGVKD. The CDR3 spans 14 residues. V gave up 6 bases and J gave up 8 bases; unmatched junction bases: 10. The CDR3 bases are TGTGCCATCAGGGAGGGACAGGGTATGGGAGGCTACACCTTC. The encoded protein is CAIREGQGMGGYTF.

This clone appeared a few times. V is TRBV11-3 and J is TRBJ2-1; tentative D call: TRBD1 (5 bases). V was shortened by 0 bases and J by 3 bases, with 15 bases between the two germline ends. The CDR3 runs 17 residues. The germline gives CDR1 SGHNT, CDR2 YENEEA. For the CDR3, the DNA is TGTGCCAGCAGCTTAGAGGTTGGCAGGGCGAGCTACAATGAGCAGTTCTTC. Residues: CASSLEVGRASYNEQFF. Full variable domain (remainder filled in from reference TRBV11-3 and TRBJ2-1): EAGVVQSPRYKIIEKKQPVAFWCNPISGHNTLYWYLQNLGQGPELLIRYENEEAVDDSQLPKDRFSAERLKGVDSTLKIQPAELGDSAVYLCASSLEVGRASYNEQFFGPGTRLTVL.

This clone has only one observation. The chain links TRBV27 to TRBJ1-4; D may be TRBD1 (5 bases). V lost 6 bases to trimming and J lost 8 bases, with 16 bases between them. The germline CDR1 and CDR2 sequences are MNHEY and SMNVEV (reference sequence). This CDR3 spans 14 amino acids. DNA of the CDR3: TGTGCCAGCAGAACGCAGGGTCTAGGAGAAAAACTGTTTTTT. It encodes CASRTQGLGEKLFF.

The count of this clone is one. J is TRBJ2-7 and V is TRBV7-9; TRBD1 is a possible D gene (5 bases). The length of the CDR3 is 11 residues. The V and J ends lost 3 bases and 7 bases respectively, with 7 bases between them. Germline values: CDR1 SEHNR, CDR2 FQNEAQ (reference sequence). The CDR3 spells CASSFQGEQYF. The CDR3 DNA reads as TGTGCCAGCAGCTTTCAGGGAGAGCAGTACTTC.

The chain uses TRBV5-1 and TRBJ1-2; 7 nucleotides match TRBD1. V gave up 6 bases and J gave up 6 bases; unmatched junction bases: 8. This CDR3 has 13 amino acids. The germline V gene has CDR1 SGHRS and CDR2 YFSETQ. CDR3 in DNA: TGCGCCAGCACCTTACAGGGGCAGGATGGCTACACCTTC. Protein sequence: CASTLQGQDGYTF. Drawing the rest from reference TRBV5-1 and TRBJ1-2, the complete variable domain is KAGVTQTPRYLIKTRGQQVTLSCSPISGHRSVSWYQQTPGQGLQFLFEYFSETQRNKGNFPGRFSGRQFSNSRSEMNVSTLELGDSALYLCASTLQGQDGYTFGSGTRLTVV.

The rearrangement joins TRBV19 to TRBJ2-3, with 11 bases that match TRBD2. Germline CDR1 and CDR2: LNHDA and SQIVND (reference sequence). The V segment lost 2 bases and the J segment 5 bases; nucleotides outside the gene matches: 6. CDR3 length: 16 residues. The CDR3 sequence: CASSIFSGRAGDTQYF. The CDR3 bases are TGTGCCAGTAGTATATTTAGCGGGAGGGCTGGAGATACGCAGTATTTT.

This CDR3 reads CASSLEAQSYGYTF. The CDR3 DNA is TGTGCCAGCAGCTTGGAGGCACAGAGTTATGGCTACACCTTC. This chain connects TRBV5-5 to TRBJ1-2, with D unresolved. Germline V gene sequence: CDR1 SGHKS, CDR2 YYEKEE (reference sequence). CDR3 length: 14 residues. V was cut by 0 bases and J by 5 bases, with 11 bases left in between.

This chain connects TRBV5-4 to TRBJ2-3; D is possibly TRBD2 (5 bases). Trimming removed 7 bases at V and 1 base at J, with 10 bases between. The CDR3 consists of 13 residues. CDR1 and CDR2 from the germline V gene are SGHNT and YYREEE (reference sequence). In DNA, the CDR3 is TGTGCCAGCCGCTCCGGGGGCACAGATACGCAGTATTTT. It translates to CASRSGGTDTQYF. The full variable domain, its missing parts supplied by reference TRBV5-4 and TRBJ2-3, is ETGVTQSPTHLIKTRGQQVTLRCSSQSGHNTVSWYQQALGQGPQFIFQYYREEENGRGNFPPRFSGLQFPNYSSELNVNALELDDSALYLCASRSGGTDTQYFGPGTRLTVL.

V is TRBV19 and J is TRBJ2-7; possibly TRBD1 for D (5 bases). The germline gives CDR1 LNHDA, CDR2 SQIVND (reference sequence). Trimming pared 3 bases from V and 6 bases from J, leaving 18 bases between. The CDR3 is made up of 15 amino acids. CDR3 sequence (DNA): TGTGCCAGTAGTATCTCATGGTCAGGGCGAGGCGAGCAGTACTTC. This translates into CASSISWSGRGEQYF.

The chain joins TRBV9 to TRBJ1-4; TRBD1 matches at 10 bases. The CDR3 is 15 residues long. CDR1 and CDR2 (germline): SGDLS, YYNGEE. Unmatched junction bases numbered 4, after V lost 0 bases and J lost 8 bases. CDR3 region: CASSVGQGAWEKLFF. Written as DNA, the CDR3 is TGTGCCAGCAGCGTAGGACAGGGGGCTTGGGAAAAACTGTTTTTT.

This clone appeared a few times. CDR3 region: CASSKDRGPNFGYGYTF. CDR3 bases: TGTGCCAGTAGTAAAGACAGGGGCCCCAACTTCGGCTATGGCTACACCTTC. The V and J genes are TRBV19 and TRBJ1-2, with 8 nucleotides matching TRBD1. Per germline, CDR1 LNHDA and CDR2 SQIVND (reference sequence). Unmatched junction bases numbered 14, after V lost 4 bases and J lost 4 bases. The CDR3 is made up of 17 amino acids.

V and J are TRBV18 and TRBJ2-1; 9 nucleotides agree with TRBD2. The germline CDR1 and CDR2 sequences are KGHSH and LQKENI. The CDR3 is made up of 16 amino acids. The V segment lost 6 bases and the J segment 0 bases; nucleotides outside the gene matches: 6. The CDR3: CASSPSGIPSYNEQFF. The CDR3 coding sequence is TGTGCCAGCTCTCCTAGCGGGATCCCCTCCTACAATGAGCAGTTCTTC. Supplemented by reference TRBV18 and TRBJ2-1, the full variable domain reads NAGVMQNPRHLVRRRGQEARLRCSPMKGHSHVYWYRQLPEEGLKFMVYLQKENIIDESGMPKERFSAEFPKEGPSILRIQQVVRGDSAAYFCASSPSGIPSYNEQFFGPGTRLTVL.

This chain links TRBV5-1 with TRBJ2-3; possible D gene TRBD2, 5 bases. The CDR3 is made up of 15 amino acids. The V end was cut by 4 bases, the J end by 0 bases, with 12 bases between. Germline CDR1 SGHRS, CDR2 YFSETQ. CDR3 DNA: TGCGCCAGCAGCCTTAGCGTAACTAGCACAGATACGCAGTATTTT. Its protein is CASSLSVTSTDTQYF.

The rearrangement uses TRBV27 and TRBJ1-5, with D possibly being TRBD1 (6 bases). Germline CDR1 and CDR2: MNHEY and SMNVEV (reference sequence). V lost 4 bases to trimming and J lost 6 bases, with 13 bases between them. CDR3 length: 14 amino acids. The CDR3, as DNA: TGTGCCAGCAGTTCCCCGGGACATCTTCAGCCCCAGCATTTT. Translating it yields CASSSPGHLQPQHF.

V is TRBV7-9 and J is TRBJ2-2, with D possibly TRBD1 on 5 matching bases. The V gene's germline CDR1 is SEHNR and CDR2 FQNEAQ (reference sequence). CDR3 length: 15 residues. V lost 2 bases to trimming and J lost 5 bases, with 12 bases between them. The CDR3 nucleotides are TGTGCCAGCAGCTTACATCAGGGTGGGACCGGGGAGCTGTTTTTT. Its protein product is CASSLHQGGTGELFF.

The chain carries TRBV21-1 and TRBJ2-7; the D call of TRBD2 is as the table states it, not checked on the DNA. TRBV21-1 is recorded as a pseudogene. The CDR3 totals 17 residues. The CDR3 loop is CASSALGDSGSSYEQYF. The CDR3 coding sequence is TGTGCCAGCAGCGCCCTAGGGGACTCTGGAAGCTCCTACGAGCAGTACTTC.

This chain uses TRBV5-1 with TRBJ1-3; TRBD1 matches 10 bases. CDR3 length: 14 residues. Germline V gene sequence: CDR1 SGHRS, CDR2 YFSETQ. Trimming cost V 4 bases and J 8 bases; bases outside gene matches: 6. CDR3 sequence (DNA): TGCGCCAGCAGCCCCGCAGGACAGGGGGACACCATATATTTT. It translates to CASSPAGQGDTIYF.

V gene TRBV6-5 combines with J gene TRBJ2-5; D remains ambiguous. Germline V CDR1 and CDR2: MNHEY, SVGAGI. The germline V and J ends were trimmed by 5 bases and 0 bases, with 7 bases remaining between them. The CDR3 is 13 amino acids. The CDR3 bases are TGTGCCAGCAGTCCCTTATACCAAGAGACCCAGTACTTC. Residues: CASSPLYQETQYF.

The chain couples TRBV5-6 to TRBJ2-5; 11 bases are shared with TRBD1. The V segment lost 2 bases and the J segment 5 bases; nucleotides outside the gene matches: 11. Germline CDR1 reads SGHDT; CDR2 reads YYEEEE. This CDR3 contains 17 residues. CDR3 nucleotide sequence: TGTGCCAGCAGCTTAGGTTTCAGGACAGGGGGCGTCGAGACCCAGTACTTC. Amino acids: CASSLGFRTGGVETQYF.

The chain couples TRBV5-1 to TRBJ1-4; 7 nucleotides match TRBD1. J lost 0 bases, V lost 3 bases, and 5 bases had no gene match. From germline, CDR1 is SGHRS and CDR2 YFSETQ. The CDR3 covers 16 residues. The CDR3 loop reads CASSSGQTATNEKLFF. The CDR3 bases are TGCGCCAGCAGCTCGGGACAGACAGCAACTAATGAAAAACTGTTTTTT. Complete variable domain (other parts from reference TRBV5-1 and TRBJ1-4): KAGVTQTPRYLIKTRGQQVTLSCSPISGHRSVSWYQQTPGQGLQFLFEYFSETQRNKGNFPGRFSGRQFSNSRSEMNVSTLELGDSALYLCASSSGQTATNEKLFFGSGTQLSVL.

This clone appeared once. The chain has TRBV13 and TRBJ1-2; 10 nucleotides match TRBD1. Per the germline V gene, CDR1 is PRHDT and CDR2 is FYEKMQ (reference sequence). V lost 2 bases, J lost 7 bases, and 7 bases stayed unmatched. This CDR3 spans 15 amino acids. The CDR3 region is CASSLSGQGVFGYTF. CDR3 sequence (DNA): TGTGCCAGCAGCTTAAGTGGACAGGGGGTGTTTGGCTACACCTTC. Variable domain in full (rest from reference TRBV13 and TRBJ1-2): AAGVIQSPRHLIKEKRETATLKCYPIPRHDTVYWYQQGPGQDPQFLISFYEKMQSDKGSIPDRFSAQQFSDYHSELNMSSLELGDSALYFCASSLSGQGVFGYTFGSGTRLTVV.

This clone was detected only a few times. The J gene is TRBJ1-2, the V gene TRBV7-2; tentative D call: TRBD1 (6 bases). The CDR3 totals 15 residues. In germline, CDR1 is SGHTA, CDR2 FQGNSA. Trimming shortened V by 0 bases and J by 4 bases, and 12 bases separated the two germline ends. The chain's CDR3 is CASSLARGQGYGYTF. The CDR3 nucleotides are TGTGCCAGCAGCTTAGCGCGGGGGCAGGGCTATGGCTACACCTTC.

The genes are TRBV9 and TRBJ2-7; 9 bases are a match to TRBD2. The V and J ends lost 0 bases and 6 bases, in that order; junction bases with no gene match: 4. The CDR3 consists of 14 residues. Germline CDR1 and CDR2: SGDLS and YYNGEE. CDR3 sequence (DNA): TGTGCCAGCAGCGTAGTTAGCGGGAGCCCCGAGCAGTACTTC. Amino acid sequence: CASSVVSGSPEQYF.

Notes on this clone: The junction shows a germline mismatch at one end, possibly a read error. The CDR3 nucleotides are TGTGCCAGCAGTGAACGTAACAGGGGGAGACTCTTC. It translates to CASSERNRGRLF. The rearrangement uses TRBV6-1 and TRBJ2-7; 8 bases match TRBD1. This CDR3 spans 12 amino acids. Germline V gene sequence: CDR1 MNHNS, CDR2 SASEGT.

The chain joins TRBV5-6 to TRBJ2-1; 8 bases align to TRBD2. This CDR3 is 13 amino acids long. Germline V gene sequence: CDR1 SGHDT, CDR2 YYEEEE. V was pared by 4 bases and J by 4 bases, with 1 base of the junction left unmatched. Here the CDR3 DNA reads TGTGCCAGCAGCCCGGGAGGGTACAATGAGCAGTTCTTC. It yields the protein CASSPGGYNEQFF.

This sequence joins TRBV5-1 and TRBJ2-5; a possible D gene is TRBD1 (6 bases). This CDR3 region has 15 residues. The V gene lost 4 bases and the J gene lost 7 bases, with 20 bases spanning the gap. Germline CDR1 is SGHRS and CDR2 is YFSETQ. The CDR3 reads CASSEWTDPAGTQYF. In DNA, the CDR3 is TGCGCCAGCAGCGAATGGACAGACCCGGCGGGGACCCAGTACTTC.

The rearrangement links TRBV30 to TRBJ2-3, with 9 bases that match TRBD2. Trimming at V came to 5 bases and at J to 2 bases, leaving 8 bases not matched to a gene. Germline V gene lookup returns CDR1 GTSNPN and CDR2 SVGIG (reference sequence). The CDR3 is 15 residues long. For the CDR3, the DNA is TGTGCCTGGGGGTCCAGCGGGAGGCACACAGATACGCAGTATTTT. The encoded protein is CAWGSSGRHTDTQYF. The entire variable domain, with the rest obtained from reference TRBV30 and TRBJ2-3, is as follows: SQTIHQWPATLVQPVGSPLSLECTVEGTSNPNLYWYRQAAGRGLQLLFYSVGIGQISSEVPQNLSASRPQDRQFILSSKKLLLSDSGFYLCAWGSSGRHTDTQYFGPGTRLTVL.

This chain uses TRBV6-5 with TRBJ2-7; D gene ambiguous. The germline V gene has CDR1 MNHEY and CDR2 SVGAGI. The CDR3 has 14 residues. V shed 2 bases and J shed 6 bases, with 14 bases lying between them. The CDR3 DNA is TGTGCCAGCAGTTACCGCGTCGGAGAAGTCGAGCAGTACTTC. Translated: CASSYRVGEVEQYF.

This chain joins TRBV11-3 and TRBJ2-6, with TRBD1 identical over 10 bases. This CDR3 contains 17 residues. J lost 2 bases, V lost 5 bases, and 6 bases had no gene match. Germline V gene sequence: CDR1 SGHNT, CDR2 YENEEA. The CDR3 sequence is CASSKGQGKAGANVLTF. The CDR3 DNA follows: TGTGCCAGCAGCAAGGGACAGGGGAAGGCTGGGGCCAACGTCCTGACTTTC. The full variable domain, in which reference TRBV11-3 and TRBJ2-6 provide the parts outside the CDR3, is EAGVVQSPRYKIIEKKQPVAFWCNPISGHNTLYWYLQNLGQGPELLIRYENEEAVDDSQLPKDRFSAERLKGVDSTLKIQPAELGDSAVYLCASSKGQGKAGANVLTFGAGSRLTVL.

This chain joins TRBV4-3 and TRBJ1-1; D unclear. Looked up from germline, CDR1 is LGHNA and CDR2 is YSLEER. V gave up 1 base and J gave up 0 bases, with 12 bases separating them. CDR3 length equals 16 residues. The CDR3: CASSQGYQELNTEAFF. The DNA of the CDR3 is TGCGCCAGCAGCCAAGGATATCAGGAACTGAACACTGAAGCTTTCTTT.

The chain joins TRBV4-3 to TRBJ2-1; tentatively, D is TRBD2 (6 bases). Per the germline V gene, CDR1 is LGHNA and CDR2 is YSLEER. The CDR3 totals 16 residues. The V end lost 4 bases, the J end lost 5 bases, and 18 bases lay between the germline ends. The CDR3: CASSPRLDYDNNEQFF. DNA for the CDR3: TGCGCCAGCAGCCCCCGCCTGGACTATGATAACAATGAGCAGTTCTTC.